This T cell receptor beta chain was captured by sequencing in a study of OX40 agonist ivuxolimab in advanced cancers. Study-level information: A mean age of roughly 60 years, range about 20 to 79, was recorded, and 82.7% were male. Points from the study as a whole: At doses 0.1 to 3.0 mg/kg, CD4+ and CD8+ clones expanded.

The table came from immunoSEQ multiplex PCR; TCRdb's copy has only in-frame clones and leaves some out. The sample records 70,000 to 95,000 clones, roughly 94% being singletons. Sampling times: baseline, cycle 4 day 1, cycle 7 day 1. As for this clone: The antigen remains unidentified.

Trimming left V 7 bases short and J 4 bases short, with 18 bases between. The CDR3 is made up of 15 amino acids. Germline CDR1 reads SGHVS; CDR2 reads FQNEAQ. The chain has TRBV7-8 and TRBJ2-3; D not resolved. The source was CD4+ or CD8+ T cells sorted from blood, collected in a trial of the OX40 agonist ivuxolimab. The TCR originated in an adult with an advanced solid tumor such as melanoma, head and neck, liver or kidney cancer. In nucleotides, the CDR3 is TGTGCCAGCACCAGTATGGGCCTAAGGGCAGATACGCAGTATTTT. This gives the protein CASTSMGLRADTQYF.